The 5 T cell receptor beta chains below all came from one sample that was sequenced in a study of T-cell memory formation after mild COVID-19 (dated by TCRdb to 2020 to 2023). The receptor library was made with 5' RACE. Sequencing relied on an Illumina NovaSeq 6000. In-frame beta chains were kept once TCRdb had trimmed the public reads at Q25 with fastp and called clones with MiXCR. Each CDR3 protein gets just one entry, which takes the most common genes and DNA from the rows behind it. This sample lists roughly 310,000 distinct CDR3 sequences; more than 15% were detected once. The top ten clones comprise 20% to 25% of the sample. The sample comprised PBMCs or a T cell subset sorted from them (not recorded which). The receptor source for this set is a man between 18 and 29 years old who had mild COVID-19 (a few samples of this study predate the infection). The sample titles of this study are shuffled in the database, so cell type and time point are left out; the donor was told from shared clones.

V is TRBV29-1 and J is TRBJ1-1; no clear D. Germline values: CDR1 SQVTM, CDR2 ANQGSEA. This CDR3 spans 14 amino acids. Trimming took 6 bases from V and 4 from J, leaving 18 bases between them. The CDR3 reads CSVSPGSEVTEAFF. CDR3 bases: TGCAGCGTGAGCCCCGGATCTGAGGTCACTGAAGCTTTCTTT.

This clonotype was recorded at least ten times. V usage is TRBV4-3 and J usage is TRBJ2-3; D gene uncertain. The CDR3 has 13 residues. The ends were cut back, 4 bases at V and 5 bases at J, with 10 bases in the middle. Per germline, CDR1 LGHNA and CDR2 YSLEER. CDR3 protein: CASSLTSGDTQYF. CDR3 coding DNA: TGCGCCAGCAGCCTCACCTCCGGAGATACGCAGTATTTT.

This clonotype was counted at least ten times. J is TRBJ2-3 and V is TRBV10-2, with 9 bases that match TRBD1. Germline loops: CDR1 WSHSY, CDR2 SAAADI. This CDR3 spans 15 amino acids. The ends lost 6 bases at V and 5 bases at J; junction bases unmatched: 9. For the CDR3, the DNA is TGCGCCAGCAGCTTACAGGGGGCATTAGGAGATACGCAGTATTTT. The encoded protein is CASSLQGALGDTQYF.

There are a few counts of this clonotype. The chain couples TRBV12-3 or TRBV12-4 to TRBJ1-5; 7 nucleotides align to TRBD1. Trimming removed 6 bases from V and 4 bases from J; junction bases left unmatched: 6. The CDR3 spans 14 residues. For the CDR3, the DNA is TGTGCCAGCAGCCAACAGGGGAAAAATCAGCCCCAGCATTTT. Amino acid sequence: CASSQQGKNQPQHF.

This clonotype was recorded a few times. The chain links TRBV10-1 to TRBJ1-2; D is uncertain. The germline V and J ends were trimmed by 2 bases and 2 bases, with 6 bases remaining between them. This CDR3 contains 13 residues. The germline CDR1 and CDR2 sequences are WNHNN and SYGVQD (reference sequence). CDR3 residues: CASSENGNYGYTF. CDR3 DNA: TGCGCCAGCAGTGAGAACGGGAACTATGGCTACACCTTC.